These T cell receptor beta chains were read from a single sample in a study of blood T cell repertoires in COVID-19. Produced via immunoSEQ multiplex PCR; TCRdb's table is partial and in-frame only. The repertoire has 95,000 to 110,000 clones, roughly 90% of them found once; the top ten carry roughly 17%. Sequenced sample: peripheral blood. All receptors come from an elderly woman in a cohort sampled during active COVID-19. The CDR3 runs from the conserved cysteine through the conserved F or W. D genes are given only for firm matches. Clone size is given for some rows only: seen once, a few or many times, or a class if the clone is expanded.

j_call v_call clone_size d_call cdr3_nt cdr3_aa
TRBJ1-2 TRBV6-2/TRBV6-3 . . TGTGCCAGCAGCCTTCCGGGTTTGGGTGGCTACACCTTC CASSLPGLGGYTF
TRBJ1-5 TRBV4-1 few . TGCGCCAGCAGCCCTATGGGGGGGAATCAGCCCCAGCATTTT CASSPMGGNQPQHF
TRBJ2-1 TRBV7-6 . TRBD1 TGTGCCAGCAGCTTAGGACAGGGGTACTACAATGAGCAGTTCTTC CASSLGQGYYNEQFF
TRBJ2-1 TRBV28 . TRBD2 TGTGCCAGCAGTTTATGGGGGACTAGCGGGAGAGACAATGAGCAGTTCTTC CASSLWGTSGRDNEQFF
TRBJ2-3 TRBV5-5 once . TGTGCCAGCAGCTCACTAGCTGGGCCCACAGATACGCAGTATTTT CASSSLAGPTDTQYF
TRBJ1-1 TRBV14 . . TGTGCCAGCAGCCAAACCAGGCCGGGGTTGGGAGCTTTCTTT CASSQTRPGLGAFF
TRBJ2-2 TRBV6-6 once TRBD1 TGTGCCAGCCTTTTAGGGGGCTCCACCGGGGAGCTGTTTTTT CASLLGGSTGELFF
TRBJ1-1 TRBV20-1 . . TGCAGTGCTAGCGGCACTGAAGCTTTCTTT CSASGTEAFF
TRBJ2-1 TRBV5-8 . . TGTGCCAGCAGGGGGCATCAGGTCACCTACAATGAGCAGTTCTTC CASRGHQVTYNEQFF
TRBJ2-3 TRBV2 . . TGTGCCAGCAGTGACCAGGGTACAGATACGCAGTATTTT CASSDQGTDTQYF
TRBJ1-4 TRBV3-1/TRBV3-2 once . TGTGCCAGCAGCCTGTCAGGGGTACGGTCCACAAATGAAAAACTGTTTTTT CASSLSGVRSTNEKLFF
TRBJ1-6 TRBV9 . . TGTGCCAGCAGCGTAGCCGGGGATTATTCACCCCTCCACTTT CASSVAGDYSPLHF
TRBJ2-1 TRBV18 once TRBD1 TGTGCCAGCTCACCAGACAGGGGTAATGAGCAGTTCTTC CASSPDRGNEQFF
TRBJ1-1 TRBV30 . . TGTGCCTGGAGTGTACAGGGGAACACTGAAGCTTTCTTT CAWSVQGNTEAFF
TRBJ2-1 TRBV18 . TRBD2 TGTGCCAGCTCATCAACTAGCGGGGGGGCCTCAGGCAATGAGCAGTTCTTC CASSSTSGGASGNEQFF
TRBJ2-3 TRBV2 . TRBD1 TGTGCCAGCGAACCAAGGACAGGGGCTGATACGCAGTATTTT CASEPRTGADTQYF
TRBJ1-3 TRBV3-1/TRBV3-2 . TRBD1 TGTGCCAGCAGCCCAGGTGGGACAGGGTCTCCGGGAAACACCATATATTTT CASSPGGTGSPGNTIYF